Listed here are 26 T cell receptor beta chains from one sample, sequenced in a study of blood T cell repertoires in COVID-19. The protocol was immunoSEQ multiplex PCR, while the TCRdb copy is restricted to in-frame clones and leaves out a portion. The sample carries 150,000 to 200,000 clones, 65% to 80% recorded once. Sequenced input: PBMCs or T cells enriched from blood (not recorded which). These receptors were obtained from a woman in her forties or fifties with acute COVID-19.

The chain recombines TRBV6-5 with TRBJ1-1; 10 nucleotides agree with TRBD1. CDR1 MNHEY and CDR2 SVGAGI come from the germline V gene. The ends lost 7 bases at V and 5 bases at J; junction bases unmatched: 7. The CDR3 consists of 14 residues. CDR3 region: CASKGQGYATEAFF. The CDR3 DNA sequence: TGTGCCAGCAAGGGACAGGGGTATGCGACTGAAGCTTTCTTT.

This rearrangement joins TRBV7-6 to TRBJ2-1; unclear D gene. The V gene lost 0 bases and the J gene lost 9 bases, with 9 bases spanning the gap. Germline CDR1 reads SGHVS; CDR2 reads FNYEAQ. The CDR3 runs to 13 residues. Written as DNA, the CDR3 is TGTGCCAGCAGCTTAGCGCTGGCGGCTGAGCAGTTCTTC. Translated, it gives CASSLALAAEQFF.

J is TRBJ1-2 and V is TRBV10-2, with D perhaps TRBD1 (6 bases). V lost 7 bases and J 10 bases, leaving 22 bases between the germline ends. Germline-derived CDR1 and CDR2 are WSHSY and SAAADI. The length of the CDR3 is 14 residues. In DNA, the CDR3 is TGCGCCAGCACCCACCGGACAGAATCGCGTTTCTACACCTTC. It is translated as CASTHRTESRFYTF.

A single count supports this clone. Here the CDR3 reads CASSQEIGELSYEQYV. In DNA form, the CDR3 reads TGTGCCAGCAGCCAAGAAATAGGAGAACTCTCCTACGAGCAGTACGTC. The gene calls are TRBV3-1 (or the pseudogene TRBV3-2) and TRBJ2-7; D is unresolved. This CDR3 is built from 16 residues. CDR1 and CDR2 (germline): LGHDT, YNNKEL (reference sequence). The ends were cut back, 0 bases at V and 0 bases at J, with 12 bases in the middle.

CDR3 loop: CASSLVGEGSNEKLFF. CDR3 DNA: TGTGCCAGCAGCTTAGTTGGGGAGGGGTCTAATGAAAAACTGTTTTTT. V gene TRBV7-2 combines with J gene TRBJ1-4, with D possibly matching TRBD1 (5 bases). The CDR3 runs 16 residues. V shed 1 base and J shed 3 bases, with 12 bases lying between them. Germline V gene sequence: CDR1 SGHTA, CDR2 FQGNSA.

In its sample, this clone was seen once. The gene calls are TRBV29-1 and TRBJ1-2; 9 nucleotides agree with TRBD1. The CDR3 length is 17 residues. J gave up 7 bases and V 6 bases, and 21 bases lay outside the gene matches. Germline V gene sequence: CDR1 SQVTM, CDR2 ANQGSEA. CDR3 sequence: CSVTTPLRQGGIAGYTF. Written as DNA, the CDR3 is TGCAGCGTCACTACCCCACTTAGACAGGGGGGAATCGCTGGCTACACCTTC.

V gene TRBV9 combines with J gene TRBJ2-5; 9 bases align to TRBD1. Per the germline V gene, CDR1 is SGDLS and CDR2 is YYNGEE. This CDR3 has 15 residues. V lost 1 base and J lost 4; bases outside the gene matches: 5. CDR3 sequence reads: CASSVSTGGRETQYF. Here the CDR3 DNA reads TGTGCCAGCAGCGTATCTACAGGGGGCCGAGAGACCCAGTACTTC.

Many counts were recorded for this clone. The chain links TRBV5-1 to TRBJ1-6; 12 bases fit TRBD1. The CDR3 totals 16 residues. J was trimmed by 8 bases and V by 5 bases; bases with no gene match: 8. The germline V gene encodes CDR1 SGHRS and CDR2 YFSETQ. The CDR3 spells CASRARDRGLDSPLHF. CDR3 nucleotides: TGCGCCAGCAGAGCCCGGGACAGGGGGCTCGATTCACCCCTCCACTTT. The full variable domain, in which reference TRBV5-1 and TRBJ1-6 provide the parts outside the CDR3, is KAGVTQTPRYLIKTRGQQVTLSCSPISGHRSVSWYQQTPGQGLQFLFEYFSETQRNKGNFPGRFSGRQFSNSRSEMNVSTLELGDSALYLCASRARDRGLDSPLHFGNGTRLTVT.

This chain uses TRBV6-1 with TRBJ1-1; the D gene is possibly TRBD1 (6 bases). This CDR3 is 19 amino acids long. V gave up 1 base and J gave up 1 base, with 22 bases separating them. Per germline, CDR1 MNHNS and CDR2 SASEGT. The CDR3 region has the DNA TGTGCCAGCAGTGAAGGGCGGAGAGTTATGGGCAGGGGGAACACTGAAGCTTTCTTT. Translating gives CASSEGRRVMGRGNTEAFF.

The V and J genes are TRBV11-1 and TRBJ2-1; 14 bases agree with TRBD2. Germline values: CDR1 SGHAT, CDR2 FQDESV (reference sequence). J lost 8 bases, V lost 6 bases, and 6 bases had no gene match. There are 15 residues in the CDR3. The CDR3 nucleotides are TGTGCCAGCAGTCAGACTAGCGGGGGGGTCCATGAGCAGTTCTTC. Its translation is CASSQTSGGVHEQFF. The whole variable domain, filled in from reference TRBV11-1 and TRBJ2-1, reads EAEVAQSPRYKITEKSQAVAFWCDPISGHATLYWYRQILGQGPELLVQFQDESVVDDSQLPKDRFSAERLKGVDSTLKIQPAELGDSAMYLCASSQTSGGVHEQFFGPGTRLTVL.

CDR3 DNA sequence: TGCGCCAGCAGCTTGAGCGGGCAGAGCTATGGTGGGAACACTGAAGCTTTCTTT. Translating it yields CASSLSGQSYGGNTEAFF. The chain employs TRBV5-1 and TRBJ1-1; D is ambiguous. Germline lookup yields CDR1 SGHRS and CDR2 YFSETQ. V shed 1 base and J shed 1 base, with 20 bases lying between them. The CDR3 sequence is 18 residues long. The full variable domain, completed using reference TRBV5-1 and TRBJ1-1, is KAGVTQTPRYLIKTRGQQVTLSCSPISGHRSVSWYQQTPGQGLQFLFEYFSETQRNKGNFPGRFSGRQFSNSRSEMNVSTLELGDSALYLCASSLSGQSYGGNTEAFFGQGTRLTVV.

The chain couples TRBV5-6 to TRBJ1-1; D is undetermined. Trimming cost V 2 bases and J 8 bases, with 16 bases left between them. Germline V gene lookup returns CDR1 SGHDT and CDR2 YYEEEE. The CDR3 runs to 14 residues. CDR3 in DNA: TGTGCCAGCAGCTTTAGGAGAATTTCATCAGAAGCTTTCTTT. This codes for CASSFRRISSEAFF. The full variable domain, rest sourced from reference TRBV5-6 and TRBJ1-1, is DAGVTQSPTHLIKTRGQQVTLRCSPKSGHDTVSWYQQALGQGPQFIFQYYEEEERQRGNFPDRFSGHQFPNYSSELNVNALLLGDSALYLCASSFRRISSEAFFGQGTRLTVV.

This clone was picked up a small number of times. The chain couples TRBV4-1 to TRBJ2-7; the D is unclear. The CDR3 totals 16 residues. V was clipped by 1 base and J by 0 bases, with 13 bases between them. CDR1 MGHRA and CDR2 YSYEKL come from the germline V gene. This CDR3 is CASSQVFVGSSYEQYV. CDR3 nucleotides: TGCGCCAGCAGCCAAGTATTCGTGGGCAGCTCCTACGAGCAGTACGTC.

This chain connects TRBV5-5 to TRBJ1-3, with D possibly matching TRBD1 (5 bases). CDR1 SGHKS and CDR2 YYEKEE come from the germline V gene (reference sequence). The CDR3 is made up of 15 amino acids. V lost 4 bases to trimming and J lost 0 bases, with 11 bases between them. This CDR3 is CASSRLDSSGNTIYF. The CDR3 DNA sequence: TGTGCCAGCAGCCGCCTCGACAGCTCTGGAAACACCATATATTTT. Complete variable domain (other parts from reference TRBV5-5 and TRBJ1-3): DAGVTQSPTHLIKTRGQQVTLRCSPISGHKSVSWYQQVLGQGPQFIFQYYEKEERGRGNFPDRFSARQFPNYSSELNVNALLLGDSALYLCASSRLDSSGNTIYFGEGSWLTVV.

This clone showed up just once. The V call is TRBV19, the J call TRBJ1-2; the D gene is possibly TRBD1 (6 bases). CDR3 length: 12 amino acids. V was pared by 5 bases and J by 12 bases, with 16 bases between. Germline V gene lookup returns CDR1 LNHDA and CDR2 SQIVND (reference sequence). The CDR3 protein is CASSLQQGPHTF. Written as DNA, the CDR3 is TGTGCCAGTAGTTTACAACAGGGACCCCACACCTTC.

This clone was seen just once. The gene calls are TRBV7-2 and TRBJ1-3; 9 positions agree with TRBD1. V shed 5 bases and J 4 bases; nucleotides not matched to a gene: 6. Germline CDR1 reads SGHTA; CDR2 reads FQGNSA. The CDR3 is 15 residues long. CDR3 coding DNA: TGTGCCAGCAGCCTGGACAGGGGATCAGGAAACACCATATATTTT. Protein product: CASSLDRGSGNTIYF.

The V and J genes are TRBV11-2 and TRBJ1-1; D is ambiguous. The CDR3 is 14 residues long. Germline values: CDR1 SGHAT, CDR2 FQNNGV. V lost 1 base and J lost 6, with 12 bases in between. The CDR3 spells CASSLATGGAEAFF. The CDR3 DNA reads as TGTGCCAGCAGCTTAGCGACTGGCGGGGCTGAAGCTTTCTTT.

This rearrangement joins TRBV27 to TRBJ1-1, with a tentative D call TRBD1 (5 bases). Germline V gene data show CDR1 as MNHEY and CDR2 as SMNVEV (reference sequence). V was pared by 3 bases and J by 3 bases, with 11 bases between. This CDR3 contains 14 residues. CDR3 region: CASSFRGAYTEAFF. The CDR3 DNA sequence: TGTGCCAGCAGTTTCCGCGGGGCGTACACTGAAGCTTTCTTT.

This clone was observed a single time. J is TRBJ1-5 and V is TRBV6-1, with D unresolved. There are 16 residues in the CDR3. Trimming stripped 4 bases from V and 3 bases from J, with 16 bases between. Germline CDR1 reads MNHNS; CDR2 reads SASEGT. CDR3 nucleotides: TGTGCCAGCAGTGCCTGGGGAAGGACTTACAATCAGCCCCAGCATTTT. Protein: CASSAWGRTYNQPQHF.

The chain joins TRBV29-1 to TRBJ2-2; 7 bases are shared with TRBD2. Germline V gives CDR1 SQVTM, CDR2 ANQGSEA. The ends lost 4 bases at V and 4 bases at J; junction bases unmatched: 9. The length of the CDR3 is 15 residues. The CDR3 sequence is CSVGKGTGGTGELFF. The CDR3 nucleotides read TGCAGCGTTGGAAAGGGGACGGGGGGCACCGGGGAGCTGTTTTTT.

The genes are TRBV18 and TRBJ1-2; possible D gene TRBD1, 5 bases. CDR1 and CDR2 from the germline V gene are KGHSH and LQKENI. This CDR3 contains 14 residues. V was trimmed by 3 bases and J by 4 bases, leaving 12 bases between them. CDR3 sequence reads: CASSPGEGFYGYTF. CDR3 nucleotides: TGTGCCAGCTCACCCGGGGAGGGGTTCTATGGCTACACCTTC. Looking up the rest from reference TRBV18 and TRBJ1-2 gives the full variable domain: NAGVMQNPRHLVRRRGQEARLRCSPMKGHSHVYWYRQLPEEGLKFMVYLQKENIIDESGMPKERFSAEFPKEGPSILRIQQVVRGDSAAYFCASSPGEGFYGYTFGSGTRLTVV.

The chain combines TRBV11-2 with TRBJ2-5, with D uncertain. CDR1 SGHAT and CDR2 FQNNGV come from the germline V gene. V was clipped by 2 bases and J by 2 bases, with 18 bases between them. The CDR3 has 17 residues. The CDR3, as DNA: TGTGCCAGCAGCTTACTACGGGTAGGCAAGTTACAAGAGACCCAGTACTTC. Encoded protein: CASSLLRVGKLQETQYF.

The chain joins TRBV7-2 to TRBJ1-1; D remains unclear. The germline V and J ends were trimmed by 2 bases and 6 bases, with 7 bases remaining between them. Germline V CDR1 and CDR2: SGHTA, FQGNSA. CDR3 size: 12 residues. The CDR3 protein is CASSLRGAEAFF. In DNA, the CDR3 is TGTGCCAGCAGCTTACGGGGAGCTGAAGCTTTCTTT.

In this sample, this clone turned up once. The chain couples TRBV12-5 to TRBJ2-3; TRBD1 matches 10 bases. V gave up 3 bases and J gave up 2 bases; unmatched junction bases: 5. Germline V gives CDR1 LGHNT, CDR2 FRNRAP. The CDR3 length is 16 residues. The CDR3 DNA sequence: TGTGCTAGTGGTTTTCTTGGGACAGGGGACACAGATACGCAGTATTTT. Amino acid sequence: CASGFLGTGDTDTQYF. The variable domain in full, completed from reference TRBV12-5 and TRBJ2-3, reads DARVTQTPRHKVTEMGQEVTMRCQPILGHNTVFWYRQTMMQGLELLAYFRNRAPLDDSGMPKDRFSAEMPDATLATLKIQPSEPRDSAVYFCASGFLGTGDTDTQYFGPGTRLTVL.

The chain uses TRBV27 and TRBJ1-2; D possibly corresponds to TRBD1 (5 bases). The CDR3 totals 13 residues. V dropped 2 bases and J dropped 4 bases, with 8 bases sitting between them. Germline V CDR1 and CDR2: MNHEY, SMNVEV (reference sequence). CDR3 sequence reads: CASSLQGSYGYTF. The CDR3 nucleotides read TGTGCCAGCAGTTTACAGGGAAGCTATGGCTACACCTTC.

The V and J genes are TRBV6-5 and TRBJ2-7, with D perhaps TRBD1 (5 bases). There are 15 residues in the CDR3. CDR1 is MNHEY and CDR2 is SVGAGI in the germline V gene. V lost 0 bases, J lost 5 bases, and 14 bases lay in between. The CDR3 loop is CASSYSGQVQDEQYV. In nucleotides, the CDR3 is TGTGCCAGCAGTTACTCGGGGCAGGTCCAAGACGAGCAGTACGTC.